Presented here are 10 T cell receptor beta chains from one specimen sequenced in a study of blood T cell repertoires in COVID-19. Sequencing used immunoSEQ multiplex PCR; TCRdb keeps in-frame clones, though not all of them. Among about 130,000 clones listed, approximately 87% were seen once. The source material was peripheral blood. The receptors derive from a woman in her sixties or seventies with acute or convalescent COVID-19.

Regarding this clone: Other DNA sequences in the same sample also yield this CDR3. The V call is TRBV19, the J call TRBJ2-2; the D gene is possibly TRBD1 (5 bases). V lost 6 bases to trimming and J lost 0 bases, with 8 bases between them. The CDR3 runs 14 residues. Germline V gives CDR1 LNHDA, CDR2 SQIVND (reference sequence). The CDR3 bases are TGTGCCAGTAGGAAGGGGACGAACACCGGGGAGCTGTTTTTT. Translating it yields CASRKGTNTGELFF.

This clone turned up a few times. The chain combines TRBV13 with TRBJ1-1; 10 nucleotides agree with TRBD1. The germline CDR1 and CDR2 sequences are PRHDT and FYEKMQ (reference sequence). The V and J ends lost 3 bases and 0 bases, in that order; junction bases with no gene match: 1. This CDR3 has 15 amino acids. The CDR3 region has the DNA TGTGCCAGCAGCTTGGGACAGGGGCTGAACACTGAAGCTTTCTTT. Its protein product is CASSLGQGLNTEAFF.

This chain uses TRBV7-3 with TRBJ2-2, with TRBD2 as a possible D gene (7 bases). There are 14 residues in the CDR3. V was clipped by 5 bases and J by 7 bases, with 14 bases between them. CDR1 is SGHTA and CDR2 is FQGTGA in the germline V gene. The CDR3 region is CASSPGGGVGELFF. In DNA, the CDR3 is TGTGCCAGCAGCCCAGGCGGGGGCGTCGGGGAGCTGTTTTTT.

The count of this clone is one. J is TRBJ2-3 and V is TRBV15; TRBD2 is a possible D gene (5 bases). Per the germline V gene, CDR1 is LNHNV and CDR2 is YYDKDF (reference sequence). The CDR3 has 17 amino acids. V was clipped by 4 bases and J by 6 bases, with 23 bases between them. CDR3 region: CATSNPKRLASRDTQYF. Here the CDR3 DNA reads TGTGCCACCAGCAACCCCAAAAGGCTAGCTTCCCGGGATACGCAGTATTTT. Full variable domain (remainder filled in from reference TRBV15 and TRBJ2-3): DAMVIQNPRYQVTQFGKPVTLSCSQTLNHNVMYWYQQKSSQAPKLLFHYYDKDFNNEADTPDNFQSRRPNTSFCFLDIRSPGLGDTAMYLCATSNPKRLASRDTQYFGPGTRLTVL.

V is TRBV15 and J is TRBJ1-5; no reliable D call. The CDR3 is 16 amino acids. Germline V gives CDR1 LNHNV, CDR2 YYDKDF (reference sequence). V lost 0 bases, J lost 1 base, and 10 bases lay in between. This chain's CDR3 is CATSRDGHRSNQPQHF. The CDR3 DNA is TGTGCCACCAGCAGAGATGGCCACAGAAGCAATCAGCCCCAGCATTTT.

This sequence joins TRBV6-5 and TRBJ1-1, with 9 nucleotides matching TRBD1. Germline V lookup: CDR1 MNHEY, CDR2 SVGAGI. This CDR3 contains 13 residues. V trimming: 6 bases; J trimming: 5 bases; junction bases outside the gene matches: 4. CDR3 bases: TGTGCCAGCAGCGGACAGGGGCGGACTGAAGCTTTCTTT. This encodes CASSGQGRTEAFF.

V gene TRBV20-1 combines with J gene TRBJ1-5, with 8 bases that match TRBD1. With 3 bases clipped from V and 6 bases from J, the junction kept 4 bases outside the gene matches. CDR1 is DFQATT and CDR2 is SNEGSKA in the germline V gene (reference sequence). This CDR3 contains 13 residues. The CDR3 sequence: CSASSDRGQPQHF. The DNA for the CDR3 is TGCAGTGCTAGTAGTGACAGGGGTCAGCCCCAGCATTTT.

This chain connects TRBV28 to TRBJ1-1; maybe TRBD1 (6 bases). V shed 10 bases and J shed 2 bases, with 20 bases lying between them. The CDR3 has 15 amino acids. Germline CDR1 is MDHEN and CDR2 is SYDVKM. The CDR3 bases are TGTGCCACCCTCCGGACAGTGATAACAAACACTGAAGCTTTCTTT. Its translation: CATLRTVITNTEAFF.

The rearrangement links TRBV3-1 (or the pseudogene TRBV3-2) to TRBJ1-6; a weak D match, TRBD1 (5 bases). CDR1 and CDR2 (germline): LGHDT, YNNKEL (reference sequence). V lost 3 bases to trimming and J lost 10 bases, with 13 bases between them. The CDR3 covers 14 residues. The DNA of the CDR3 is TGTGCCAGCAGCCAGGCAGGGCTTGGGTCACCCCTCCACTTT. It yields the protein CASSQAGLGSPLHF.

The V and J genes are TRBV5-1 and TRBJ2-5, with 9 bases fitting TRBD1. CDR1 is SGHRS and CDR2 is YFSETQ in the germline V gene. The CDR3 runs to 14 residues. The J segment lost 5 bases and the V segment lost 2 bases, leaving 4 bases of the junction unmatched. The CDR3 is CASSLTGTGETQYF. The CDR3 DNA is TGCGCCAGCAGCTTAACAGGGACAGGGGAGACCCAGTACTTC.